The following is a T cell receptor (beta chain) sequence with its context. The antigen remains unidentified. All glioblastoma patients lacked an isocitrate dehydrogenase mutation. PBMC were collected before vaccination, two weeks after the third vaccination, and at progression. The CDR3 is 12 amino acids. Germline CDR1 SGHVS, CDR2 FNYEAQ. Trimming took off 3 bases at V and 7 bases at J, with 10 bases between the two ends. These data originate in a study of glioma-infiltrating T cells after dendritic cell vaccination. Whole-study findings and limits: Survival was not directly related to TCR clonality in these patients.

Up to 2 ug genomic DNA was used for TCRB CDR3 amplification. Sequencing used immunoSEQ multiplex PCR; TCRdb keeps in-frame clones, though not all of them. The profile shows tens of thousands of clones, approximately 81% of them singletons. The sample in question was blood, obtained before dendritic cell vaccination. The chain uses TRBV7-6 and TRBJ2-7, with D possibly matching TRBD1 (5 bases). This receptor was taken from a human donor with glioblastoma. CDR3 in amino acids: CASSFRGAEQYF. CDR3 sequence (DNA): TGTGCCAGCAGCTTTAGGGGTGCGGAGCAGTACTTC.